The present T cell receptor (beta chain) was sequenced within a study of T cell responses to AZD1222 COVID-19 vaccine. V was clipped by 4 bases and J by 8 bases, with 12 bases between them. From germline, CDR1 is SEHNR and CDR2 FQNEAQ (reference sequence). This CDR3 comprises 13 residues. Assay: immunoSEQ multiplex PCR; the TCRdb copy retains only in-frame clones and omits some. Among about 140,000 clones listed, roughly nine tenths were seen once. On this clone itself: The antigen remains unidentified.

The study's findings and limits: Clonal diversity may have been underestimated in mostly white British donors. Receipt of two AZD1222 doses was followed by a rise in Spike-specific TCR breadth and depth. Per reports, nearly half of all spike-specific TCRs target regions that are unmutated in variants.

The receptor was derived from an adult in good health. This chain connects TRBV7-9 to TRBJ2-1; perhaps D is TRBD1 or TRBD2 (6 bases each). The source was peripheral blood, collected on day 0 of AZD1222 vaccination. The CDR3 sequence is CASSSRGPDEQFF. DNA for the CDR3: TGTGCCAGCAGCTCACGGGGGCCGGATGAGCAGTTCTTC. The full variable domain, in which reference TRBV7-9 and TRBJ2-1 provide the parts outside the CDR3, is DTGVSQNPRHKITKRGQNVTFRCDPISEHNRLYWYRQTLGQGPEFLTYFQNEAQLEKSRLLSDRFSAERPKGSFSTLEIQRTEQGDSAMYLCASSSRGPDEQFFGPGTRLTVL.